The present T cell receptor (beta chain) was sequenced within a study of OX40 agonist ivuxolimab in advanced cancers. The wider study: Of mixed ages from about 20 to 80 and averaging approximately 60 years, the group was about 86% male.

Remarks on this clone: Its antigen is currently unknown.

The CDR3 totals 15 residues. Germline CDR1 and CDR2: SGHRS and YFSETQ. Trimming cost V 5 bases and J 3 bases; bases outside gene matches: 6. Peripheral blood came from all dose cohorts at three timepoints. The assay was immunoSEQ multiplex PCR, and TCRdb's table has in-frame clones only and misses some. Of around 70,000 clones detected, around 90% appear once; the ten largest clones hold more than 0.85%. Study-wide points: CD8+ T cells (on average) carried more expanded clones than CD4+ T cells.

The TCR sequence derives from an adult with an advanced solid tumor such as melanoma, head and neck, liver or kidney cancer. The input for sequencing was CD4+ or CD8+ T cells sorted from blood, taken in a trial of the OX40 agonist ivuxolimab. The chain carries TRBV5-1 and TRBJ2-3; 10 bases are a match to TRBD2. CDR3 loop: CASSLAGGITDTQYF. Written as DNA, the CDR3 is TGCGCCAGCAGTTTAGCGGGAGGAATTACAGATACGCAGTATTTT.